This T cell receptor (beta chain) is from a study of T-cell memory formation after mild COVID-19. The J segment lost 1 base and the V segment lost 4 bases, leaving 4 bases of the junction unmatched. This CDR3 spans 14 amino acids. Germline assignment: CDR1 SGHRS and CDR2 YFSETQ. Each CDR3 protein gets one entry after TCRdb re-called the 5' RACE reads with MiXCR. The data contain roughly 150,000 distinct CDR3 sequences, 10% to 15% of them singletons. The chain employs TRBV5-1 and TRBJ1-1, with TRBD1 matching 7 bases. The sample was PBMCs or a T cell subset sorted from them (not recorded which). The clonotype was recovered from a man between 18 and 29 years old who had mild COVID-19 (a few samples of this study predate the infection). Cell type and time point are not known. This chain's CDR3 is CASSQGGANTEAFF. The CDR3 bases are TGCGCCAGCAGCCAAGGGGGCGCGAACACTGAAGCTTTCTTT.